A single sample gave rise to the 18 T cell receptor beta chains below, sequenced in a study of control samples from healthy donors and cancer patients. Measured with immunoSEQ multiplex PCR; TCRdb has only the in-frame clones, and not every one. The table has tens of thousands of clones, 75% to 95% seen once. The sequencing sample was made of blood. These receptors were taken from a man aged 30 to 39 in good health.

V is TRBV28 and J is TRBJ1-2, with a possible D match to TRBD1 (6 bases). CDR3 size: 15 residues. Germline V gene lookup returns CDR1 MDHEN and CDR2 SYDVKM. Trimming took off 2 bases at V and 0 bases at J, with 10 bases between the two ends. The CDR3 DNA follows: TGTGCCAGCAGTTTACCAGGGGATCCTAACTATGGCTACACCTTC. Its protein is CASSLPGDPNYGYTF.

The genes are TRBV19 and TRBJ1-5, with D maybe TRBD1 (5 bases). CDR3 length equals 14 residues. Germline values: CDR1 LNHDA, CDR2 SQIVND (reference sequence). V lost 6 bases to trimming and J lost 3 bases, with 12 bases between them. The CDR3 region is CASRSEQANQPQHF. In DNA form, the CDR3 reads TGTGCCAGTAGGTCCGAACAGGCCAATCAGCCCCAGCATTTT.

In DNA, the CDR3 is TGCGCCAGCAGCTTGGCACTAGCGGGAGATACAGATACGCAGTATTTT. Amino acids: CASSLALAGDTDTQYF. This rearrangement joins TRBV5-1 to TRBJ2-3; 11 bases align to TRBD2. The CDR3 extends over 16 amino acids. Germline V CDR1 and CDR2: SGHRS, YFSETQ. V was pared by 0 bases and J by 3 bases, with 3 bases of the junction left unmatched.

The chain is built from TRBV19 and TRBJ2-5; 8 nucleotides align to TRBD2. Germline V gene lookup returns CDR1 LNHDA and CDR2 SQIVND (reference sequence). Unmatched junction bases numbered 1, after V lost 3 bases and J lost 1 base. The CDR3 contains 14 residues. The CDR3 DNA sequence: TGTGCCAGTAGTATGCGGGGGGCCCAAGAGACCCAGTACTTC. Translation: CASSMRGAQETQYF.

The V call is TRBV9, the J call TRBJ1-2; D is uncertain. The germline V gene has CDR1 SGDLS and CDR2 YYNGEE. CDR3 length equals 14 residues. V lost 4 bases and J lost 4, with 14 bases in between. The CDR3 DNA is TGTGCCAGCAGCCCAGACCGGGCCTCCTATGGCTACACCTTC. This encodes CASSPDRASYGYTF.

CDR3 residues: CASSNPRVGVYGYTF. The CDR3 nucleotides are TGTGCCAGCAGTAACCCAAGGGTGGGGGTTTATGGCTACACCTTC. The chain combines TRBV28 with TRBJ1-2, with D tentatively TRBD1 (5 bases). The V and J ends lost 5 bases and 5 bases respectively, with 18 bases between them. CDR1 is MDHEN, CDR2 SYDVKM, per germline. The CDR3 has 15 residues.

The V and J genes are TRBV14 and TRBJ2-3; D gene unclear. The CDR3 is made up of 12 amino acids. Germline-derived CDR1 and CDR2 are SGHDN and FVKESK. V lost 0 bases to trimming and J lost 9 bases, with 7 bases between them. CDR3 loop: CASSQELGTQYF. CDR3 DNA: TGTGCCAGCAGCCAAGAGCTGGGGACGCAGTATTTT.

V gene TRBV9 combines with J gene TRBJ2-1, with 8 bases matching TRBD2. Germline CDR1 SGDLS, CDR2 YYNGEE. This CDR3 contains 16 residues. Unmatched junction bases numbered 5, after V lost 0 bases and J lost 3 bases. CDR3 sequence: CASSVDGTSIYNEQFF. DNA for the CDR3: TGTGCCAGCAGCGTAGATGGGACTAGTATCTACAATGAGCAGTTCTTC.

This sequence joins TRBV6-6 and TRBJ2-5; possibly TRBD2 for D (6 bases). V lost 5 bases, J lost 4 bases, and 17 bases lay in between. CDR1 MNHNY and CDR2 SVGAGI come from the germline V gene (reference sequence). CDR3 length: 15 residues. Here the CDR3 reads CASSQGSQGGETQYF. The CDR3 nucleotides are TGTGCCAGCAGTCAGGGATCGCAGGGAGGAGAGACCCAGTACTTC.

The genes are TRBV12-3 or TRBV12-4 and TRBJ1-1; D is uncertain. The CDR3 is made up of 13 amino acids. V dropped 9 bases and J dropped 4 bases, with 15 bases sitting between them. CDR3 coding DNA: TGTGCCAGTTTCAGGCTAGTGGGCACTGAAGCTTTCTTT. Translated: CASFRLVGTEAFF.

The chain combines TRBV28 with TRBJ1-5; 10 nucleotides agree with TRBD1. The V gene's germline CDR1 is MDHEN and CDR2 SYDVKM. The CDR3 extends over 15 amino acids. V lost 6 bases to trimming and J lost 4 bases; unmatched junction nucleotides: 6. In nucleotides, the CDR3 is TGTGCCAGCAGATCGACAGGGGGCGGTAATCAGCCCCAGCATTTT. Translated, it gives CASRSTGGGNQPQHF.

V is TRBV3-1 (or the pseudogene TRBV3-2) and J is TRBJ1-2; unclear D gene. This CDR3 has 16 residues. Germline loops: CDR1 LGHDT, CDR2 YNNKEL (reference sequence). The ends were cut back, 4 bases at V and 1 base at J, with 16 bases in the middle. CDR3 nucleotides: TGTGCCAGCAGCCTGCCAACATCGTACTATAACTATGGCTACACCTTC. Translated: CASSLPTSYYNYGYTF.

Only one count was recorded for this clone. CDR3 protein: CASSYRFGPVGETQYF. The DNA for the CDR3 is TGTGCCAGCAGTTACCGATTCGGACCGGTGGGGGAGACCCAGTACTTC. The V call is TRBV6-5, the J call TRBJ2-5; D unclear. Germline values: CDR1 MNHEY, CDR2 SVGAGI. The CDR3 is 16 amino acids. V was clipped by 2 bases and J by 5 bases, with 18 bases between them.

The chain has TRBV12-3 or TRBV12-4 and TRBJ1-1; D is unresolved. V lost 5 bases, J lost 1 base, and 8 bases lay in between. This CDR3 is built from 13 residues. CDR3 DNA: TGTGCCAGCAGTACCCACAGGAACACTGAAGCTTTCTTT. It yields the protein CASSTHRNTEAFF.

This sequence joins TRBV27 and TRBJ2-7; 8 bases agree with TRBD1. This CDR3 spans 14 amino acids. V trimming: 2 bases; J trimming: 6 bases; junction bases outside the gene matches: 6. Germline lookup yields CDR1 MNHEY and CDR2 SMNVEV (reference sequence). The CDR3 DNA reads TGTGCCAGCAGTTTAGGACAGGGTATCGGCGAGCAGTACTTC. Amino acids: CASSLGQGIGEQYF.

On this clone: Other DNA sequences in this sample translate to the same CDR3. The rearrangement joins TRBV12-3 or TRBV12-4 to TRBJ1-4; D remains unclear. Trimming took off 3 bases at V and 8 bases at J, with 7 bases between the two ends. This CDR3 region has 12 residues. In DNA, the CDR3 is TGTGCCAGCAGTTTTGGAAGAGAAAAACTGTTTTTT. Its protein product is CASSFGREKLFF.

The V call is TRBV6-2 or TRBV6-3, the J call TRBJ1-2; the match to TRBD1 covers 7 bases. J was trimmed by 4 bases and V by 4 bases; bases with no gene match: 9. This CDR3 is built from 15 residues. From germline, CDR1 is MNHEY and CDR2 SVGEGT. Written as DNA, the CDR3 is TGTGCCAGCAGTTCAACCCTCCGGGACAGCTATGGCTACACCTTC. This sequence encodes CASSSTLRDSYGYTF.

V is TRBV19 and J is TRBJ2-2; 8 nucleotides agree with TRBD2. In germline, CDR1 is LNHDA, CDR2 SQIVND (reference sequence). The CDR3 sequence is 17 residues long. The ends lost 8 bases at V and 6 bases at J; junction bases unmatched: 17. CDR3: CASHSRSSGLPSGELFF. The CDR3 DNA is TGTGCCAGTCATTCGCGGTCTAGCGGGTTACCGTCCGGGGAGCTGTTTTTT.